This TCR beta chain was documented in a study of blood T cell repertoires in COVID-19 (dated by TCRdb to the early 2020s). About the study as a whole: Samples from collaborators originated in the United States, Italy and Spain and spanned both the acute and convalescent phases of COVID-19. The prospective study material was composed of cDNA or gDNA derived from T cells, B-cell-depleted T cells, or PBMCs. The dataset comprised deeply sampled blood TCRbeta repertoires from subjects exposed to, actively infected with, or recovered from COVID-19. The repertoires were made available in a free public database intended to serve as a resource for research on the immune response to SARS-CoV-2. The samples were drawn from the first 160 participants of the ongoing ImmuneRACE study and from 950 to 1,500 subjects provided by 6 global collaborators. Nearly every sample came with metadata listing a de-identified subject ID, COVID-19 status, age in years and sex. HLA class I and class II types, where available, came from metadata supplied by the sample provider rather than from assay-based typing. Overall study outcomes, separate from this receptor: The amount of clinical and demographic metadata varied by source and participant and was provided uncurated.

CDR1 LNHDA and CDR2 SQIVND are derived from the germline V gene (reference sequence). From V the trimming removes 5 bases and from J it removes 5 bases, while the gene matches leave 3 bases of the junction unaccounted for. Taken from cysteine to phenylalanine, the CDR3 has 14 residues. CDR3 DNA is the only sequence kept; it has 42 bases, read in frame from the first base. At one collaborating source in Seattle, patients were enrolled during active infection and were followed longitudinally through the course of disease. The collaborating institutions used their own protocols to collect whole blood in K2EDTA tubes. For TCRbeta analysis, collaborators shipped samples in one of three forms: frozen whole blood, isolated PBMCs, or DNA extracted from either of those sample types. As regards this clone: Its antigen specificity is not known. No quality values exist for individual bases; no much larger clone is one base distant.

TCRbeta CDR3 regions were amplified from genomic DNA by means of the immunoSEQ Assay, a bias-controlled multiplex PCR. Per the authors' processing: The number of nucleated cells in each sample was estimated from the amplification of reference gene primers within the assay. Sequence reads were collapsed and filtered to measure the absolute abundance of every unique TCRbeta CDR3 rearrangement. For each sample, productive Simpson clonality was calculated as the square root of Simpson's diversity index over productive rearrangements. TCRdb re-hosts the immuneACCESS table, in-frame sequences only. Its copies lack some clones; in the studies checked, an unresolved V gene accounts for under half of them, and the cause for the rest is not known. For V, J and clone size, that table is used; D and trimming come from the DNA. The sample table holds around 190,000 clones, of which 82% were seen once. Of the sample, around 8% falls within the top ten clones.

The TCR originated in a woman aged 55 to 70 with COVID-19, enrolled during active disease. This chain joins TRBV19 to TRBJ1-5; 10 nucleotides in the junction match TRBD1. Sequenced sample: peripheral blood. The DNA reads TGTGCCAGTAGTGCCGGGACAGGGGATCAGCCCCAGCATTTT. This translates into CASSAGTGDQPQHF.